Below, 28 T cell receptor beta chains from the same sample are listed, as sequenced in a study of T cell repertoires in ileal Crohn's disease. This sample's time point: neoterminal ileum biopsy at postoperative endoscopy, about 6 months after surgery. This table comes from immunoSEQ multiplex PCR, and its TCRdb copy is limited to in-frame clones, with some not included. The sample shows 3,000 to 3,500 clones, about 84% of them seen only once. Sequencing was carried out using ileal tissue. The receptors were sampled from an adult with Crohn's disease.

This chain links TRBV30 with TRBJ2-7; 8 nucleotides match TRBD1. CDR1 is GTSNPN, CDR2 SVGIG, per germline (reference sequence). The length of the CDR3 is 14 residues. Trimming cost V 3 bases and J 1 base; bases outside gene matches: 5. The CDR3 coding sequence is TGTGCCTGGAGAGGAGACAGGGGTTCCTACGAGCAGTACTTC. This sequence encodes CAWRGDRGSYEQYF.

V is TRBV28 and J is TRBJ2-2, with TRBD1 matching over 7 bases. CDR1 MDHEN and CDR2 SYDVKM come from the germline V gene. This CDR3 has 14 residues. V was clipped by 5 bases and J by 4 bases; unmatched bases: 4. CDR3 bases: TGTGCCAGCAGTCCAGCAGGGGGCACCGGGGAGCTGTTTTTT. Its protein is CASSPAGGTGELFF.

The chain couples TRBV11-2 to TRBJ2-2; 7 bases are shared with TRBD2. Germline values: CDR1 SGHAT, CDR2 FQNNGV. The CDR3 is 15 residues long. Losses at the gene ends were 4 bases for V and 0 bases for J; bases not matched to a gene: 2. The CDR3 reads CASSSGTTNTGELFF. CDR3 DNA: TGTGCCAGCAGCTCCGGGACTACGAACACCGGGGAGCTGTTTTTT.

The V call is TRBV21-1, the J call TRBJ2-7; the DNA was not compared with TRBD2, the D call given in the table. TRBV21-1 is a listed pseudogene. The CDR3 is 16 amino acids. The DNA of the CDR3 is TGTGCCAGCATCTCCCCAAGGGCTAGCGGGAGGTACGAGCAGTACTTC. Its protein product is CASISPRASGRYEQYF.

This chain joins TRBV29-1 and TRBJ2-1; 11 bases fit TRBD1. The CDR3 sequence is 17 residues long. Germline CDR1 SQVTM, CDR2 ANQGSEA. The J segment lost 5 bases and the V segment lost 1 base, leaving 10 bases of the junction unmatched. This chain's CDR3 is CSVEGHWDRGSNNEQFF. In nucleotides, the CDR3 is TGCAGCGTTGAAGGGCACTGGGACAGGGGGTCCAACAATGAGCAGTTCTTC.

As concerns this clone: Other DNA sequences from this sample encode an identical CDR3 as well. This chain joins TRBV11-2 and TRBJ2-7; weak D call: TRBD1 (6 bases). V dropped 1 base and J dropped 2 bases, with 9 bases sitting between them. Germline CDR1 and CDR2: SGHAT and FQNNGV. This CDR3 region has 14 residues. CDR3 amino acids: CASSLAQGPYEQYF. The CDR3 nucleotides read TGTGCCAGCAGCTTAGCTCAGGGGCCCTACGAGCAGTACTTC.

This chain joins TRBV5-1 and TRBJ2-2; 11 bases line up with TRBD2. The junction had 2 bases not matched to a gene; V was cut back by 0 bases and J by 4 bases. The CDR3 sequence is 16 residues long. Germline values: CDR1 SGHRS, CDR2 YFSETQ. The CDR3 DNA sequence: TGCGCCAGCAGCTTGGGCCTAGCGGGGGGCACCGGGGAGCTGTTTTTT. It is translated as CASSLGLAGGTGELFF.

The chain joins TRBV5-3 to TRBJ2-6; D perhaps matches TRBD1 (5 bases). TRBV5-3 is labeled an ORF, and its function is uncertain. V lost 0 bases and J lost 4, with 8 bases in between. The CDR3 has 15 residues. CDR3 DNA: TGTGCCAGAAGCTTGGAGGGGTCAGGGGCCAACGTCCTGACTTTC. It specifies CARSLEGSGANVLTF.

This sequence joins TRBV13 and TRBJ1-4; 11 bases are shared with TRBD1. J was trimmed by 6 bases and V by 5 bases; bases with no gene match: 5. The CDR3 loop spans 15 amino acids. Germline CDR1 and CDR2: PRHDT and FYEKMQ (reference sequence). For the CDR3, the DNA is TGTGCCAGCAGCCCCCGGGACAGGGGGGATGAAAAACTGTTTTTT. It translates to CASSPRDRGDEKLFF. Full variable domain (remainder filled in from reference TRBV13 and TRBJ1-4): AAGVIQSPRHLIKEKRETATLKCYPIPRHDTVYWYQQGPGQDPQFLISFYEKMQSDKGSIPDRFSAQQFSDYHSELNMSSLELGDSALYFCASSPRDRGDEKLFFGSGTQLSVL.

The rearrangement joins TRBV9 to TRBJ2-1; 7 nucleotides agree with TRBD2. This CDR3 has 16 residues. After removal of 4 bases from V and 2 bases from J, the junction contained 9 bases not matched to a gene. Per germline, CDR1 SGDLS and CDR2 YYNGEE. This chain's CDR3 is CASSTAGTNAYNEQFF. CDR3 DNA: TGTGCCAGCAGCACCGCCGGGACTAACGCCTACAATGAGCAGTTCTTC.

V is TRBV6-5 and J is TRBJ1-2; D remains unclear. V was pared by 2 bases and J by 6 bases, with 10 bases between. This CDR3 region has 13 residues. Germline lookup yields CDR1 MNHEY and CDR2 SVGAGI. The CDR3 nucleotides are TGTGCCAGCAGTTACGTCAGGTCTGATGGCTACACCTTC. It codes for CASSYVRSDGYTF.

The chain uses TRBV7-2 and TRBJ2-1, with 9 bases identical to TRBD2. From germline, CDR1 is SGHTA and CDR2 FQGNSA. The junction had 11 bases not matched to a gene; V was cut back by 6 bases and J by 5 bases. The CDR3 runs to 16 residues. This chain's CDR3 is CASRLSRAGGNNEQFF. In DNA, the CDR3 is TGTGCCAGCAGGCTTAGCAGAGCGGGAGGTAACAATGAGCAGTTCTTC.

The J gene is TRBJ2-1, the V gene TRBV5-1; TRBD2 agrees at 7 bases. In germline, CDR1 is SGHRS, CDR2 YFSETQ. J lost 3 bases, V lost 2 bases, and 14 bases had no gene match. The CDR3 spans 18 residues. Here the CDR3 reads CASSFMPSGNGNYNEQFF. The DNA of the CDR3 is TGCGCCAGCAGCTTCATGCCTAGCGGAAATGGCAACTACAATGAGCAGTTCTTC. Full variable domain (rest looked up from reference TRBV5-1 and TRBJ2-1): KAGVTQTPRYLIKTRGQQVTLSCSPISGHRSVSWYQQTPGQGLQFLFEYFSETQRNKGNFPGRFSGRQFSNSRSEMNVSTLELGDSALYLCASSFMPSGNGNYNEQFFGPGTRLTVL.

This clone occurred a few times. The rearrangement joins TRBV18 to TRBJ1-4; D call uncertain. Trimming took 4 bases from V and 2 from J, leaving 8 bases between them. This CDR3 is 14 amino acids long. The germline CDR1 and CDR2 sequences are KGHSH and LQKENI. Here the CDR3 reads CASSRAPTNEKLFF. DNA for the CDR3: TGTGCCAGCTCACGCGCGCCTACTAATGAAAAACTGTTTTTT.

The chain combines TRBV5-4 with TRBJ2-7; 7 bases fit TRBD1. Germline assignment: CDR1 SGHNT and CDR2 YYREEE (reference sequence). V dropped 1 base and J dropped 2; count of bases not matched to a gene: 0. The CDR3 is 13 amino acids. The CDR3 region is CASSLQGAYEQYF. As DNA, the CDR3 is TGTGCCAGCAGCTTGCAGGGGGCCTACGAGCAGTACTTC. Full variable domain (outside the CDR3, taken from reference TRBV5-4 and TRBJ2-7): ETGVTQSPTHLIKTRGQQVTLRCSSQSGHNTVSWYQQALGQGPQFIFQYYREEENGRGNFPPRFSGLQFPNYSSELNVNALELDDSALYLCASSLQGAYEQYFGPGTRLTVT.

In this sample, this clone turned up a few times. The chain carries TRBV28 and TRBJ2-1, with TRBD2 as a possible D gene (6 bases). The CDR3 runs 15 residues. Germline values: CDR1 MDHEN, CDR2 SYDVKM. Deletions cut 7 bases from V and 2 bases from J, with 15 bases between. This CDR3 is CASKSGEWTYNEQFF. CDR3 in DNA: TGTGCCAGCAAATCGGGGGAGTGGACCTACAATGAGCAGTTCTTC.

This clone appeared once. The chain has TRBV7-3 and TRBJ1-2; no clear D gene. The CDR3 has 13 amino acids. CDR1 is SGHTA, CDR2 FQGTGA, per germline. V lost 5 bases and J 4 bases, leaving 11 bases between the germline ends. CDR3 loop: CASSRGVGYGYTF. The CDR3 DNA sequence: TGTGCCAGCAGCCGCGGGGTGGGCTATGGCTACACCTTC. The whole variable domain, remainder taken from reference TRBV7-3 and TRBJ1-2, is GAGVSQTPSNKVTEKGKYVELRCDPISGHTALYWYRQSLGQGPEFLIYFQGTGAADDSGLPNDRFFAVRPEGSVSTLKIQRTERGDSAVYLCASSRGVGYGYTFGSGTRLTVV.

This clone was recorded a few times. This chain uses TRBV7-6 with TRBJ2-1; 7 positions agree with TRBD1. CDR3 size: 17 residues. The V and J ends lost 5 bases and 4 bases, in that order; junction bases with no gene match: 14. Germline V lookup: CDR1 SGHVS, CDR2 FNYEAQ. The CDR3 sequence: CASSARQGSMGYNEQFF. DNA for the CDR3: TGTGCCAGCAGCGCCAGACAGGGATCCATGGGGTACAATGAGCAGTTCTTC.

CDR3 region: CASSLGQPRSGNTIYF. The CDR3 nucleotides read TGTGCCAGCAGCCTGGGACAGCCGAGGTCTGGAAACACCATATATTTT. The chain recombines TRBV7-9 with TRBJ1-3; 7 bases match TRBD1. The CDR3 loop spans 16 amino acids. J was trimmed by 1 base and V by 5 bases; bases with no gene match: 8. Per germline, CDR1 SEHNR and CDR2 FQNEAQ (reference sequence).

This chain links TRBV11-2 with TRBJ2-7; 7 bases fit TRBD2. From germline, CDR1 is SGHAT and CDR2 FQNNGV. The trim removed 5 bases at V and 6 bases at J, leaving 10 bases unmatched. The CDR3 contains 14 residues. The CDR3 coding sequence is TGTGCCAGCAGCCCCACCGTGCGGGAGCTCGAGCAGTACTTC. It codes for CASSPTVRELEQYF.

V usage is TRBV7-6 and J usage is TRBJ2-2, with TRBD1 identical over 9 bases. The germline V gene has CDR1 SGHVS and CDR2 FNYEAQ. J gave up 4 bases and V 5 bases, and 8 bases lay outside the gene matches. This CDR3 is 16 amino acids long. The CDR3 nucleotides are TGTGCCAGCAGCCACTTATGGGACAGGGCCACCGGGGAGCTGTTTTTT. This codes for CASSHLWDRATGELFF.

This clone turned up a few times. This chain joins TRBV9 and TRBJ1-1, with D possibly TRBD1 on 5 matching bases. Germline V CDR1 and CDR2: SGDLS, YYNGEE. The V end was cut by 0 bases, the J end by 6 bases, with 15 bases between. The CDR3 is 15 amino acids. CDR3 in amino acids: CASSVGGREGSEAFF. The CDR3 DNA reads TGTGCCAGCAGCGTAGGTGGCAGGGAGGGGTCTGAAGCTTTCTTT.

The gene calls are TRBV9 and TRBJ1-2; no clear D gene. Looked up from germline, CDR1 is SGDLS and CDR2 is YYNGEE. The CDR3 length is 11 residues. Trimming removed 3 bases at V and 2 bases at J, with 2 bases between. The CDR3: CASSANYGYTF. The CDR3 bases are TGTGCCAGCAGCGCAAACTATGGCTACACCTTC. Complete variable domain (other parts from reference TRBV9 and TRBJ1-2): DSGVTQTPKHLITATGQRVTLRCSPRSGDLSVYWYQQSLDQGLQFLIQYYNGEERAKGNILERFSAQQFPDLHSELNLSSLELGDSALYFCASSANYGYTFGSGTRLTVV.

The chain carries TRBV10-3 and TRBJ2-1, with 10 bases that match TRBD2. Unmatched junction bases numbered 4, after V lost 2 bases and J lost 6 bases. Germline values: CDR1 ENHRY, CDR2 SYGVKD. The CDR3 runs 15 residues. CDR3 sequence: CAISEPSGGANEQFF. The CDR3 DNA follows: TGTGCCATCAGTGAGCCGAGCGGGGGGGCCAATGAGCAGTTCTTC.

This rearrangement joins TRBV9 to TRBJ2-1; 14 bases are shared with TRBD2. The CDR3 loop spans 15 amino acids. Unmatched junction bases numbered 6, after V lost 4 bases and J lost 9 bases. Per germline, CDR1 SGDLS and CDR2 YYNGEE. The CDR3 coding sequence is TGTGCCAGCAGCACCTCCGGGACTAGCGGGAGTGAGCAGTTCTTC. Protein sequence: CASSTSGTSGSEQFF.

This chain uses TRBV30 with TRBJ2-2; 13 bases agree with TRBD2. The ends lost 3 bases at V and 1 base at J; junction bases unmatched: 5. The germline gives CDR1 GTSNPN, CDR2 SVGIG (reference sequence). CDR3 length: 17 residues. CDR3: CAWRRTSGGRNTGELFF. The CDR3 DNA reads as TGTGCCTGGAGACGGACTAGCGGGGGTCGGAACACCGGGGAGCTGTTTTTT.

The rearrangement joins TRBV5-1 to TRBJ2-7, with TRBD2 matching 10 bases. This CDR3 has 16 residues. Germline loops: CDR1 SGHRS, CDR2 YFSETQ. Trimming at V came to 1 base and at J to 1 base, leaving 5 bases not matched to a gene. The DNA for the CDR3 is TGCGCCAGCAGCTTGAGCGGGAGGGAAGGATCCTACGAGCAGTACTTC. It is translated as CASSLSGREGSYEQYF.

To note about this clone: This specimen includes other DNA sequences encoding the same CDR3. The chain employs TRBV9 and TRBJ2-7; D possibly corresponds to TRBD1 (6 bases). V lost 0 bases to trimming and J lost 0 bases, with 10 bases between them. CDR3 length equals 15 residues. The germline gives CDR1 SGDLS, CDR2 YYNGEE. The CDR3 coding sequence is TGTGCCAGCAGCGTAGGGGACACAAACTCCTACGAGCAGTACTTC. This sequence encodes CASSVGDTNSYEQYF.